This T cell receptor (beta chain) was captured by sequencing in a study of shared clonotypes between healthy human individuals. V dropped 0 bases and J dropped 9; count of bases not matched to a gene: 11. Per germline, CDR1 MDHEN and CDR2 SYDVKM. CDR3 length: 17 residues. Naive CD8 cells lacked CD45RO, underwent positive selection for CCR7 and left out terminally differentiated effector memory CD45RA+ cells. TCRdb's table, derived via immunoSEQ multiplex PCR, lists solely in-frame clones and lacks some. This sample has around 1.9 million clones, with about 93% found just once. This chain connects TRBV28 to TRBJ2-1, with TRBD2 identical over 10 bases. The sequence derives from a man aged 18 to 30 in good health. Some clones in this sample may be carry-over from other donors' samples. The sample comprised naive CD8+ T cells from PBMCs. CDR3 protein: CASSLWGSSGSGPEQFF. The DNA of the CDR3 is TGTGCCAGCAGTTTATGGGGATCTAGCGGGAGCGGCCCTGAGCAGTTCTTC. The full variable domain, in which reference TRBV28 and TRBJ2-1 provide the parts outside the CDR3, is DVKVTQSSRYLVKRTGEKVFLECVQDMDHENMFWYRQDPGLGLRLIYFSYDVKMKEKGDIPEGYSVSREKKERFSLILESASTNQTSMYLCASSLWGSSGSGPEQFFGPGTRLTVL.